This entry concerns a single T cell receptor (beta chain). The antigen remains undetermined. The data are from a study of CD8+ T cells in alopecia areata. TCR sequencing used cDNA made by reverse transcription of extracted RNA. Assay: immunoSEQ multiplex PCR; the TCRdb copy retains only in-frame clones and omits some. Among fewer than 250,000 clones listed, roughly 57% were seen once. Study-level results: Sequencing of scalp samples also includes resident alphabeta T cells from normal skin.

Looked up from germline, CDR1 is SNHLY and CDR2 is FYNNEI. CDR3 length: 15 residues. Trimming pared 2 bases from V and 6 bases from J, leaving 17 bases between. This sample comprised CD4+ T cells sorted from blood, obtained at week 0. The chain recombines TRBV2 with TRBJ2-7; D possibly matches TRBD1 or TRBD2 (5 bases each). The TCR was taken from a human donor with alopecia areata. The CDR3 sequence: CASSERRITRGEQYF. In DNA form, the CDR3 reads TGTGCCAGCAGTGAACGACGGATTACTAGGGGCGAGCAGTACTTC.